The following is a T cell receptor beta chain sequence with its context. The antigen is not known. Germline CDR1 reads SGHRS; CDR2 reads YFSETQ. V gave up 4 bases and J gave up 8 bases, with 12 bases separating them. The CDR3 consists of 12 residues. This entry belongs to a study of shared clonotypes between healthy human individuals. Study results and limitations: Large depth notwithstanding, sorted-subset sequencing proved incomplete by rarefaction. The sharing of about 5% of naive CD4 clonotypes was seen across a handful of donors.

CD8 cells regarded as naive lacked CD45RO, were positively chosen for CCR7, and omitted terminally differentiated effector memory CD45RA+ cells. Participating donors were healthy, HIV-negative adults free of recent acute infections or vaccinations. Profiled with immunoSEQ multiplex PCR; TCRdb holds only in-frame clones, not every one. The profile shows about 2.1 million clones, under 95% of them singletons. The receptor was isolated from a man between 18 and 35 years old in good health. Some clones in this sample may be carry-over from other donors' samples. V usage is TRBV5-1 and J usage is TRBJ1-2; D ambiguous. The sequenced material came from naive CD8+ T cells from PBMCs. CDR3 amino acids: CASSPASSGYTF. CDR3 sequence (DNA): TGCGCCAGCAGCCCAGCCAGTAGCGGCTACACCTTC.